The 21 T cell receptor beta chains below were found in one sample sequenced in a study of metastatic and nonmetastatic thyroid tumors. None of the patients had undergone any treatment ahead of thyroid surgery. TCRdb re-called clones from the PCR reads using MiXCR. The table has roughly 18,000 clones, about a quarter seen once. The material sequenced was tumor tissue. These receptors all come from a female donor with papillary thyroid cancer or a benign thyroid nodule (not recorded which). Some clones in this sample may be carry-over from other donors' samples.

The V gene is TRBV11-2, the J gene TRBJ2-1; 8 bases are a match to TRBD2. V lost 0 bases, J lost 8 bases, and 3 bases stayed unmatched. In germline, CDR1 is SGHAT, CDR2 FQNNGV. CDR3 length equals 14 residues. The CDR3 bases are TGTGCCAGCAGCTTAGAAGGACTAGCCGATGAGCAGTTCTTC. Amino acid sequence: CASSLEGLADEQFF.

This clone was picked up many times. The chain has TRBV19 and TRBJ2-2, with 8 bases aligning to TRBD1. The CDR3 is made up of 15 amino acids. V lost 5 bases to trimming and J lost 5 bases; unmatched junction nucleotides: 7. Germline V gives CDR1 LNHDA, CDR2 SQIVND (reference sequence). Written as DNA, the CDR3 is TGTGCCAGTAGTTTGACAGGGGTCATAACCGGGGAGCTGTTTTTT. Translated, it gives CASSLTGVITGELFF.

The chain has TRBV20-1 and TRBJ2-3; D ambiguous. The V and J ends lost 5 bases and 8 bases respectively, with 23 bases between them. This CDR3 is built from 15 residues. Per germline, CDR1 DFQATT and CDR2 SNEGSKA (reference sequence). CDR3 residues: CSAPRIPVLWGTQYF. CDR3 DNA: TGCAGTGCTCCAAGGATACCTGTCCTATGGGGTACGCAGTATTTT.

A single count supports this clone. The genes are TRBV19 and TRBJ2-5; 12 positions agree with TRBD1. J lost 0 bases, V lost 6 bases, and 8 bases had no gene match. Germline values: CDR1 LNHDA, CDR2 SQIVND (reference sequence). CDR3 length: 17 amino acids. CDR3 protein: CASSPGTGGRDQETQYF. The CDR3 DNA sequence: TGTGCCAGTAGCCCCGGGACAGGGGGCCGTGACCAAGAGACCCAGTACTTC.

This clone was recorded many times. The V call is TRBV5-1, the J call TRBJ2-1, with a weak D call TRBD2 (6 bases). This CDR3 has 16 residues. V was shortened by 0 bases and J by 3 bases, with 13 bases between the two germline ends. Germline CDR1 reads SGHRS; CDR2 reads YFSETQ. DNA for the CDR3: TGCGCCAGCAGCTTGGAGGGGACTTCTCTCTACAATGAGCAGTTCTTC. It is translated as CASSLEGTSLYNEQFF.

Note on this clone: The junction shows a germline mismatch at one end, possibly a read error. The rearrangement uses TRBV10-1 and TRBJ2-7; 9 nucleotides line up with TRBD1. The CDR3 consists of 15 residues. Per the germline V gene, CDR1 is WNHNN and CDR2 is SYGVQD (reference sequence). The CDR3: CASSEGQGSSYDQYF. The CDR3 bases are TGCGCCAGCAGTGAGGGACAGGGGTCCTCCTACGATCAGTACTTC.

The chain is built from TRBV18 and TRBJ1-1, with a tentative D call TRBD1 (5 bases). Deletions cut 3 bases from V and 7 bases from J, with 12 bases between. This CDR3 spans 13 amino acids. Germline assignment: CDR1 KGHSH and CDR2 LQKENI. The CDR3 sequence: CASSPYQGDEAFF. CDR3 bases: TGTGCCAGCTCACCCTACCAAGGGGATGAAGCTTTCTTT.

The chain combines TRBV7-9 with TRBJ2-7; D is undetermined. Germline V gene data show CDR1 as SEHNR and CDR2 as FQNEAQ (reference sequence). The CDR3 totals 14 residues. V was clipped by 5 bases and J by 2 bases, with 13 bases between them. CDR3 protein: CASSPQRATYEQYF. DNA for the CDR3: TGTGCCAGCAGCCCCCAAAGGGCCACCTACGAGCAGTACTTC.

Judged by abundance, this clone is medium-sized. The gene calls are TRBV6-1 and TRBJ1-6; D might be TRBD1 (6 bases). Germline values: CDR1 MNHNS, CDR2 SASEGT. Deletions cut 7 bases from V and 7 bases from J, with 17 bases between. The CDR3 extends over 15 amino acids. CDR3 DNA sequence: TGTGCCAGCAACGGACCTACAGGGACGAATTCACCCCTCCACTTT. It codes for CASNGPTGTNSPLHF.

This clone appeared many times. The rearrangement uses TRBV18 and TRBJ1-1, with 7 nucleotides matching TRBD1. With V trimmed by 3 bases and J by 2 bases, 12 bases remained unmatched. The germline CDR1 and CDR2 sequences are KGHSH and LQKENI. The CDR3 has 17 amino acids. CDR3 DNA sequence: TGTGCCAGCTCACCCAGAGGATGGGACAGCCCCAACACTGAAGCTTTCTTT. It translates to CASSPRGWDSPNTEAFF. The full variable domain, completed using reference TRBV18 and TRBJ1-1, is NAGVMQNPRHLVRRRGQEARLRCSPMKGHSHVYWYRQLPEEGLKFMVYLQKENIIDESGMPKERFSAEFPKEGPSILRIQQVVRGDSAAYFCASSPRGWDSPNTEAFFGQGTRLTVV.

This clone was detected ten times or more. The CDR3: CASSEPDRGAKNIQYF. CDR3 nucleotides: TGTGCCAGCAGTGAACCGGACAGGGGAGCCAAAAACATTCAGTACTTC. V gene TRBV6-1 combines with J gene TRBJ2-4; TRBD1 matches at 9 bases. Losses at the gene ends were 2 bases for V and 0 bases for J; bases not matched to a gene: 2. Germline loops: CDR1 MNHNS, CDR2 SASEGT. This CDR3 contains 16 residues.

This chain joins TRBV11-1 and TRBJ2-1; 8 nucleotides align to TRBD2. CDR1 is SGHAT, CDR2 FQDESV, per germline (reference sequence). CDR3 length: 15 residues. V trimming: 1 base; J trimming: 5 bases; junction bases outside the gene matches: 4. CDR3 DNA sequence: TGTGCCAGCAGCTTAGAAGGGACTAGTAACAATGAGCAGTTCTTC. Translated, it gives CASSLEGTSNNEQFF.

This clone was seen repeatedly, ten times or more. V gene TRBV20-1 combines with J gene TRBJ1-3, with 9 bases that match TRBD1. V shed 3 bases and J 7 bases; nucleotides not matched to a gene: 4. Per germline, CDR1 DFQATT and CDR2 SNEGSKA (reference sequence). The CDR3 has 13 amino acids. This CDR3 is CSASGTGGNTIYF. Here the CDR3 DNA reads TGCAGTGCTAGCGGTACAGGGGGCAACACCATATATTTT.

This clone was counted only a few times. This sequence joins TRBV28 and TRBJ2-7; weak D call: TRBD1 (5 bases). Germline values: CDR1 MDHEN, CDR2 SYDVKM. CDR3 length equals 12 residues. The V end was cut by 6 bases, the J end by 3 bases, with 9 bases between. CDR3 coding DNA: TGTGCCAGCAGGGGGCCCATCTACGAGCAGTACTTC. Amino acid sequence: CASRGPIYEQYF. Full variable domain (missing parts from reference TRBV28 and TRBJ2-7): DVKVTQSSRYLVKRTGEKVFLECVQDMDHENMFWYRQDPGLGLRLIYFSYDVKMKEKGDIPEGYSVSREKKERFSLILESASTNQTSMYLCASRGPIYEQYFGPGTRLTVT.

Judged by abundance, this clone is medium-sized (0.01 to 0.1%). The chain joins TRBV27 to TRBJ2-7; the match to TRBD1 covers 8 bases. The trim removed 5 bases at V and 4 bases at J, leaving 4 bases unmatched. Germline V CDR1 and CDR2: MNHEY, SMNVEV (reference sequence). This CDR3 contains 13 residues. CDR3 protein: CASSGQGTYEQYF. The CDR3 DNA sequence: TGTGCCAGCAGTGGACAGGGAACTTACGAGCAGTACTTC.

In this sample, this clone turned up a few times. The V call is TRBV15, the J call TRBJ1-1; D call uncertain. CDR1 LNHNV and CDR2 YYDKDF come from the germline V gene (reference sequence). The CDR3 spans 15 residues. Trimming shortened V by 0 bases and J by 3 bases, and 11 bases separated the two germline ends. CDR3 region: CATSREYGVHTEAFF. The CDR3, as DNA: TGTGCCACCAGCAGAGAATATGGAGTTCACACTGAAGCTTTCTTT.

This clone showed up many times. This chain links TRBV19 with TRBJ1-2; 7 bases fit TRBD1. Germline V gene lookup returns CDR1 LNHDA and CDR2 SQIVND (reference sequence). Trimming removed 2 bases from V and 2 bases from J; junction bases left unmatched: 5. The length of the CDR3 is 15 residues. The CDR3 bases are TGTGCCAGTAGTATACAGGCGGGACAGAACTATGGCTACACCTTC. Amino acid sequence: CASSIQAGQNYGYTF.

The chain links TRBV11-3 to TRBJ2-2; D not resolved. V lost 0 bases and J lost 7, with 3 bases in between. CDR1 and CDR2 (germline): SGHNT, YENEEA. The CDR3 spans 12 residues. The CDR3, as DNA: TGTGCCAGCAGCTTAGACCTCGGGGAGCTGTTTTTT. This encodes CASSLDLGELFF.

This clone was counted ten times or more. The V and J genes are TRBV5-1 and TRBJ2-7; possibly TRBD1 for D (6 bases). Germline V gives CDR1 SGHRS, CDR2 YFSETQ. The CDR3 sequence is 14 residues long. The V gene lost 0 bases and the J gene lost 3 bases, with 10 bases spanning the gap. The DNA for the CDR3 is TGCGCCAGCAGCTTGGGGGACACCCGCTACGAGCAGTACTTC. This sequence encodes CASSLGDTRYEQYF.

The sample holds many counts of this clone. This chain uses TRBV9 with TRBJ2-6, with D hard to call. This CDR3 has 15 amino acids. The V end was cut by 1 base, the J end by 4 bases, with 9 bases between. Germline V gene sequence: CDR1 SGDLS, CDR2 YYNGEE. CDR3 bases: TGTGCCAGCAGCGTAAGGGTAACCGGGGCCAACGTCCTGACTTTC. Amino acids: CASSVRVTGANVLTF.

The chain carries TRBV7-2 and TRBJ2-7, with D uncertain. Germline assignment: CDR1 SGHTA and CDR2 FQGNSA. The CDR3 is made up of 14 amino acids. V shed 0 bases and J shed 0 bases, with 6 bases lying between them. DNA for the CDR3: TGTGCCAGCAGCTTAGCAGGGAACTCCTACGAGCAGTACTTC. Translating it yields CASSLAGNSYEQYF.